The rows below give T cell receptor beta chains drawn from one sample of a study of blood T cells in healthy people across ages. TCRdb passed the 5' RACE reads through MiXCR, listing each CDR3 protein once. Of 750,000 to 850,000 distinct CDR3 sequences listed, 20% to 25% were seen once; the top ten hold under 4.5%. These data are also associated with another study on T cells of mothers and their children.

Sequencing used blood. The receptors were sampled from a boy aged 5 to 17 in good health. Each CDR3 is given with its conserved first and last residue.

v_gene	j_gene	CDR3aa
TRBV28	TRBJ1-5	CASRSDRALEPQHF
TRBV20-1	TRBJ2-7	CSAPGQAEYEQYF
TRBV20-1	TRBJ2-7	CSAWGVANTYEQYF
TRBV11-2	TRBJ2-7	CASSLAFGGGVEQYF
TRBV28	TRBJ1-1	CASSLSLRSRRGRTEAFF
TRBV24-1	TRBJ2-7	CATMGGDHEQYF
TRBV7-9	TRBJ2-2	CASSFRSGGFTGELFF
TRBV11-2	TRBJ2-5	CASSSGQVDQETQYF
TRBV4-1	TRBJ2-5	CASSHSPTGRQETQYF
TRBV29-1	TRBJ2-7	CSVANVGEDEQYF
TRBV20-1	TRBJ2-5	CSARQGGVRETQYF
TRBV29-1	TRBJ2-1	CSAGTSGALSLEQFF
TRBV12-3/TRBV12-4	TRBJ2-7	CASSKGFTYEQYF
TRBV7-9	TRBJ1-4	CASSREVEKLFF
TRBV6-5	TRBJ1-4	CASSYSKLQHPSKLFF
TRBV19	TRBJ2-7	CASSYGATYEQYF
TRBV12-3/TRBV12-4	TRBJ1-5	CASSPPTLSNQPQHF
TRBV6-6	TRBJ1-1	CASIQTPRTEAFF
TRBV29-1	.	CSVEDWEGSSYEQYF
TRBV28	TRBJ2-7	CASYDRRYEQYF
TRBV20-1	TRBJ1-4	CSARDSQGASRGYGEKLFF
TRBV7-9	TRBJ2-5	CASSWTAGPETQYF
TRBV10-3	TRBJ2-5	CAISELRGGQETQYF
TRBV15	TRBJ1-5	CATSRRGSNQPQHF
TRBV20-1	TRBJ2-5	CSAYSGSPETQYF
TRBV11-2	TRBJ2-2	CASSLRTPGLNTGELFF
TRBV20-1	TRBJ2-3	CSAMSRPRLSTDTQYF
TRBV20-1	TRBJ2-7	CSAAGGAEQYF
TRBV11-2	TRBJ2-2	CASSRRDRGRVWDGELFF
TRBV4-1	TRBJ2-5	CASSRLPGLQETQYF
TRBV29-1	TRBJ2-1	CSVYDNYNEQFF
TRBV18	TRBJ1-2	CASSPPWVGQGVGYTF
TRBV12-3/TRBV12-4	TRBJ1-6	CASSFDRGNSPPHF
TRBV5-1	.	CASSTGLEDEQYF
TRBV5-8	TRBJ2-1	CASSIGAIQDEQFF
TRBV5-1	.	CASSPRTSGYTDTQHF
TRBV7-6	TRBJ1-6	CASSPGQIPRISSYNSPLHF
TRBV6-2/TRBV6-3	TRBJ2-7	CASKDGGAPVSYEQYF
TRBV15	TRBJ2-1	CATSFRTGSSNEQFF
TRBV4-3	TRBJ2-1	CASSQDRSFYNEQFF
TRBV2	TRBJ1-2	CASSDQALNYGYTF
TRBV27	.	CASSWAGATYEQYF
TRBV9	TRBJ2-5	CASSVVASGSETQYF
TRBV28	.	CASRSSDDREYNEQFF
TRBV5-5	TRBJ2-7	CASSLAPTSDSYEQYF
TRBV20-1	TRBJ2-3	CSAVGLAGVDTQYF
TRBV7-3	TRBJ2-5	CASSLGTSDRETQYF